Listed below are T cell receptor beta chains from one sample, sequenced in a study of T cell responses to AZD1222 COVID-19 vaccine. Here immunoSEQ multiplex PCR was the method, and the copy in TCRdb shows in-frame clones only, minus some. The data show approximately 180,000 clones, around 90% seen once. The input for sequencing was peripheral blood, taken on day 0 of AZD1222 vaccination. The receptors originated from an adult in good health. The CDR3 runs from the conserved cysteine through the conserved F or W. D genes are given only for firm matches. Size is stated for part of the rows, as once, few or many counts, or as a class when the clone is expanded.

>TRBV5-1|.|TRBJ2-2|.
TGCGCCAGCAGCCTCCAGACCGGGGAGCTGTTTTTT
CASSLQTGELFF
>TRBV18|.|TRBJ1-2|.
TGTGCCAGCTCACCTAACAGGGCCAACTATGGCTACACCTTC
CASSPNRANYGYTF
>TRBV27|.|TRBJ1-2|few
TGTGCCAGCAGGGTTGGAGGGGCTAACTATGGCTACACCTTC
CASRVGGANYGYTF
>TRBV6-1|.|TRBJ1-2|.
TGTGCCAGCAGTGAAGCAGGGTCCTGGGGCTACACCTTC
CASSEAGSWGYTF
>TRBV9|TRBD1|TRBJ1-2|.
TGTGCCAGCAGCGGCGGGACAGGGGGCCCAGGTGGCTACACCTTC
CASSGGTGGPGGYTF
>TRBV19|.|TRBJ2-5|.
TGTGCCAGTACCCCATCACAGGGACTTGGTACCCAGTACTTC
CASTPSQGLGTQYF
>TRBV28|.|TRBJ2-1|.
TGTGCCAGCAGGGAGCCTGGATACAATGAGCAGTTCTTC
CASREPGYNEQFF
>TRBV28|.|TRBJ1-2|few
TGTGCCAGCAGCCCCCAGGGTTCCGGGCCTGGCTACACCTTC
CASSPQGSGPGYTF
>TRBV18|TRBD2|TRBJ2-7|few
TGTGCCAGCTCACCTCGACTCGTAGCGGGAGGAGGGCCGGGGACCTACGAGCAGTACTTC
CASSPRLVAGGGPGTYEQYF
>TRBV27|.|TRBJ2-2|once
TGTGCCAGCAGTTTAGCAGGGGTTCGAGGCGGGGAGCTGTTTTTT
CASSLAGVRGGELFF
>TRBV7-9|TRBD2|TRBJ2-1|.
TGTGCCAGCAGCCGGAAGACTAGCGGGGCGAATGAGCAGTTCTTC
CASSRKTSGANEQFF
>TRBV6-2/TRBV6-3|TRBD1|TRBJ1-2|.
TGTGCCAGCAGTCGGACAGGGGGTTTTGCCAACTATGGCTACACCTTC
CASSRTGGFANYGYTF
>TRBV27|TRBD2|TRBJ2-7|.
TGTGCCAGCACACGGACTAGCGGGACTGCCGAGCAGTACTTC
CASTRTSGTAEQYF
>TRBV7-8|.|TRBJ1-2|.
TGTGCCAGCAGCTTACAACAGGGCCGGGGCTACACCTTC
CASSLQQGRGYTF
>TRBV19|TRBD1|TRBJ1-4|.
TGTGCCAGCCACAATCCAGGGGGCGAAAATGAAAAACTGTTTTTT
CASHNPGGENEKLFF
>TRBV19|.|TRBJ1-5|few
TGTGCCAGTACCCCCGTAGGGGGTAGCAATCAGCCCCAGCATTTT
CASTPVGGSNQPQHF